These T cell receptor beta chains were read from a single sample in a study of shared clonotypes between healthy human individuals. Sequencing used immunoSEQ multiplex PCR; TCRdb keeps in-frame clones, though not all of them. This sample carries 450,000 to 500,000 clones, over 70% of them seen once, and the ten largest clones take approximately 11%. Sequencing used PBMCs. These receptors were collected from a woman between 40 and 55 years old in good health. Some clones in this sample may be carry-over from other donors' samples. The CDR3 runs from the conserved cysteine through the conserved F or W. A D gene is named only where the DNA matches it firmly. Size is omitted from some rows. Given values are once, few, many or a class for expanded clones.

J gene,V gene,D gene,clone size,CDR3 DNA,CDR3 protein
TRBJ2-5,TRBV7-9,TRBD2,.,TGTGCCAGCAGCCTTTTTCTAGCGGTCCAAGAGACCCAGTACTTC,CASSLFLAVQETQYF
TRBJ2-1,TRBV6-4,TRBD2,once,TGTGCCAGCAGTGAAATAGCGGGATTCTACAATGAGCAGTTCTTC,CASSEIAGFYNEQFF
TRBJ2-7,TRBV19,TRBD2,.,TGTGCCAGTAGTGGCAGCGGGGTCTGGGCGAGCGAGCAGTACTTC,CASSGSGVWASEQYF
TRBJ1-5,TRBV6-1,.,.,TGTGCCAGCAGTGAATTGAGAGGGCCCCAGCATTTT,CASSELRGPQHF
TRBJ1-2,TRBV19,.,few,TGTGCCAGTAGTATAGAGGGAAGGAACTATGGCTACACCTTC,CASSIEGRNYGYTF
TRBJ1-5,TRBV7-6,TRBD1,.,TGTGCCAGCAGCGTACAGGGGAATCAGCCCCAGCATTTT,CASSVQGNQPQHF
TRBJ2-2,TRBV5-1,.,.,TGCGCCAGCAGCTTGGGTAGCACCGGGGAGCTGTTTTTT,CASSLGSTGELFF
TRBJ1-6,TRBV25-1,.,.,TGTGCCAGCAGTGCCCTCAAGCGGGCGGATTCACCCCTCCACTTT,CASSALKRADSPLHF
TRBJ2-2,TRBV4-2,.,.,TGTGCCAGCAGCCAAGGCCTATTGAGGAACACCGGGGAGCTGTTTTTT,CASSQGLLRNTGELFF
TRBJ2-7,TRBV6-5,.,.,TGTGCCAGCAAGGACTCAACCTTGGGGCAGTACTTC,CASKDSTLGQYF
TRBJ2-7,TRBV10-3,TRBD2,.,TGTGCCATAGCTAGCGGGAGGGAATCCTACGAGCAGTACTTC,CAIASGRESYEQYF
TRBJ2-1,TRBV29-1,TRBD2,.,TGCAGCGAAGAGGACCTAGCGGGAGGTAAAGATGAGCAGTTCTTC,CSEEDLAGGKDEQFF
TRBJ2-2,TRBV6-6,.,.,TGTGCCAGCAGTTACTTGGGGAGACCGAACACCGGGGAGCTGTTTTTT,CASSYLGRPNTGELFF
TRBJ2-5,TRBV29-1,TRBD1,.,TGCAGCGGGCTAAGGGACAGGGGGCCGGAGACCCAGTACTTC,CSGLRDRGPETQYF
TRBJ1-1,TRBV7-2,.,.,TGTGCCAGCAGCTTAAACACTGAAGCTTTCTTT,CASSLNTEAFF
TRBJ2-6,TRBV5-6,.,.,TGTGCCAGCAGCTCCATAACGGTCCGTTCCGGGGCCAACGTCCTGACTTTC,CASSSITVRSGANVLTF
TRBJ2-1,TRBV18,TRBD2,few,TGTGCCAGCTCACCCCGGGCGGGAGGTCGGAATGAGCAGTTCTTC,CASSPRAGGRNEQFF
TRBJ2-3,TRBV5-1,TRBD2,.,TGCGCCAGCAGCCCCCGTTTCGGGGGGAGGAGGACAGATACGCAGTATTTT,CASSPRFGGRRTDTQYF
TRBJ2-2,TRBV7-2,.,.,TGTGCCAGCAGCTTCCCTCAGACAGGATTTAACACCGGGGAGCTGTTTTTT,CASSFPQTGFNTGELFF
TRBJ2-1,TRBV29-1,.,once,TGCAGCGTTGAAAGAATGGGGGCGGGTATGTTGGAGCAGTTCTTC,CSVERMGAGMLEQFF
TRBJ2-7,TRBV11-3,TRBD2,.,TGTGCCAGCGGCTTAGGGCGGACTAGCGGGAGTGGCGACGAGCAGTACTTC,CASGLGRTSGSGDEQYF
TRBJ1-4,TRBV27,.,.,TGTGCCAGCAGTCCAGACAGCTCCGTTAATGAAAAACTGTTTTTT,CASSPDSSVNEKLFF
TRBJ2-7,TRBV28,.,.,TGTGCCAGCAGTTTAGGCGGGACAGCTACCTACGAGCAGTACTTC,CASSLGGTATYEQYF
TRBJ2-7,TRBV5-6,.,.,TGTGCCAGCAGCGCGTCCCCCGGGACCACCGCCTCCTACGAGCAGTACTTC,CASSASPGTTASYEQYF
TRBJ2-5,TRBV28,TRBD1,.,TGTGCCAGCAGCCCAGCGGGACAGGGGGTAGAGACCCAGTACTTC,CASSPAGQGVETQYF
TRBJ1-4,TRBV6-1,.,.,TGTGCCAGCAGTAAAGACCTAACGGGGGGCACGGAAAAACTGTTTTTT,CASSKDLTGGTEKLFF
TRBJ1-1,TRBV20-1,.,.,TGCAGTGCTAACGACAGGCCCGAAGCTTTCTTT,CSANDRPEAFF
TRBJ2-2,TRBV5-1,.,.,TGCGCCAGCAGCTCCTCCGGGTCCCAGACCGGGGAGCTGTTTTTT,CASSSSGSQTGELFF
TRBJ1-1,TRBV5-6,TRBD1,.,TGTGCCAGCAGCAGGGACAGGGACACTGAAGCTTTCTTT,CASSRDRDTEAFF
TRBJ2-7,TRBV30,.,.,TGTGCCTGGAGTGTGGGAGGGGGCCCCTACGAGCAGTACTTC,CAWSVGGGPYEQYF
TRBJ2-1,TRBV7-3,.,.,TGTGCCAGCAGCCCGGGACTCTCCTACAATGAGCAGTTCTTC,CASSPGLSYNEQFF
TRBJ2-7,TRBV30,.,many,TGTGCCTGGTCGCAGGACCGCTACGAGCAGTACTTC,CAWSQDRYEQYF
TRBJ1-4,TRBV30,.,many,TGTGCCTGGAATCCAGGGTTGGGTAATGAAAAACTGTTTTTT,CAWNPGLGNEKLFF
TRBJ2-6,TRBV27,TRBD1,.,TGTGCCAGCAGTTCACATTCCCGGACAGGGCGCTCTGGGGCCAACGTCCTGACTTTC,CASSSHSRTGRSGANVLTF
TRBJ2-5,TRBV5-1,TRBD1,.,TGCGCCAGCAGCTTGGGGGACAGGGTTAGCGGAGAGACCCAGTACTTC,CASSLGDRVSGETQYF
TRBJ2-1,TRBV5-3,.,few,TGTGCCAGCACGTTCAATGAGCAGTTCTTC,CASTFNEQFF
TRBJ2-1,TRBV30,.,.,TGTGCCTGGAGTTGGACGAACAATGAGCAGTTCTTC,CAWSWTNNEQFF
TRBJ1-2,TRBV6-1,.,.,TGTGCCACACTTCCCTCGGGTGGCTACACCTTC,CATLPSGGYTF
TRBJ2-5,TRBV6-5,.,.,TGTGCCAGCAGCCTACTACCCGGGGAGACCCAGTACTTC,CASSLLPGETQYF
TRBJ2-3,TRBV27,.,.,TGTGCCAGCAGATCCACTAGTACCCGAGATACGCAGTATTTT,CASRSTSTRDTQYF
TRBJ1-2,TRBV7-9,.,.,TGTGCCAGCGGGGAATCTAACTATGGCTACACCTTC,CASGESNYGYTF
TRBJ2-7,TRBV5-1,.,.,TGCGCCAGCAGCTTGCCCAGCAGGGTCTACGAGCAGTACTTC,CASSLPSRVYEQYF
TRBJ2-1,TRBV6-8,TRBD2,.,TGTGCCAGCAGCCCAAGGACTAGCGGGATACTATACAATGAGCAGTTCTTC,CASSPRTSGILYNEQFF
TRBJ2-7,TRBV4-2,.,.,TGTGCCAGCAGCCAAGCTCGGATAGGATCCTACGAGCAGTACTTC,CASSQARIGSYEQYF
TRBJ2-7,TRBV29-1,.,.,TGCAGCGTTGAATCCAGGGACTACGAGCAGTACTTC,CSVESRDYEQYF
TRBJ1-2,TRBV7-2,TRBD1,.,TGTGCCAGCAGCTTAGCAGGGGGCATAGCTAACTATGGCTACACCTTC,CASSLAGGIANYGYTF